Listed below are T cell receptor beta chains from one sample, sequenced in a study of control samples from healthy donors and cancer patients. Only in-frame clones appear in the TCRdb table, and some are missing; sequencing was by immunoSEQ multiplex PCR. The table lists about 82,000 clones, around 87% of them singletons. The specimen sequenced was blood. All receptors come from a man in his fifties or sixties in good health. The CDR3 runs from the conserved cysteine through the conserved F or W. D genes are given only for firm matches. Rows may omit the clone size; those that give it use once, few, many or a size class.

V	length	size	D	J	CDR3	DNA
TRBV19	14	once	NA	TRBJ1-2	CASAPRDRTGGYTF	TGTGCCAGTGCCCCAAGGGACCGGACGGGCGGCTACACCTTC
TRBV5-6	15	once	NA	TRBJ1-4	CASSLWWAGSEKLFF	TGTGCCAGCAGCTTGTGGTGGGCAGGGAGTGAAAAACTGTTTTTT
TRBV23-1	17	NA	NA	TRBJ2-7	CASSSKAGRHRTYEQYF	TGCGCCAGCAGTTCTAAAGCCGGACGCCACAGAACCTACGAGCAGTACTTC
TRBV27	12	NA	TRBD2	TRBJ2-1	CAIQSGRGEQFF	TGTGCCATCCAGAGCGGGAGGGGGGAGCAGTTCTTC
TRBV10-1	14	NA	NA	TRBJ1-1	CASSEIPGITEAFF	TGCGCCAGCAGTGAGATCCCGGGGATCACTGAAGCTTTCTTT
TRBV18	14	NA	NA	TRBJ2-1	CASSPQVTRDEQFF	TGTGCCAGCTCACCACAGGTAACTAGGGATGAGCAGTTCTTC
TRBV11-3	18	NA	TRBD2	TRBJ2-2	CASSFGLAGGPGTGELFF	TGTGCCAGCAGCTTTGGGCTAGCGGGGGGGCCCGGAACCGGGGAGCTGTTTTTT
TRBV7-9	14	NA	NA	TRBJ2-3	CASSPVVGTDTQYF	TGTGCCAGCAGCCCAGTGGTCGGCACAGATACGCAGTATTTT
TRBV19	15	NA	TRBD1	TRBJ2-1	CASSMTGSSYNEQFF	TGTGCCAGTAGTATGACAGGGAGCTCCTACAATGAGCAGTTCTTC
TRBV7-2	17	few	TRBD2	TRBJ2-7	CASSLIGTSGSGYEQYF	TGTGCCAGCAGCTTAATCGGGACTAGCGGGAGCGGCTACGAGCAGTACTTC
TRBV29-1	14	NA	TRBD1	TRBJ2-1	CSVEPGQGGNEQFF	TGCAGCGTGGAGCCGGGACAGGGCGGCAATGAGCAGTTCTTC
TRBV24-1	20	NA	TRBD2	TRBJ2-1	CATSDLSTSGSGGVYNEQFF	TGTGCCACCAGTGATTTATCAACTAGCGGGAGTGGGGGGGTTTACAATGAGCAGTTCTTC
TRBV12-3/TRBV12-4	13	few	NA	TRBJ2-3	CASSFQGADTQYF	TGTGCCAGCAGTTTCCAGGGAGCAGATACGCAGTATTTT
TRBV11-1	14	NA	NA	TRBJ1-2	CASSLQGVEYGYTF	TGTGCCAGCAGCTTACAAGGGGTTGAATATGGCTACACCTTC
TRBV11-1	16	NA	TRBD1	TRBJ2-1	CASSLTGTGGHNEQFF	TGTGCCAGCAGCTTAACCGGGACAGGGGGGCACAATGAGCAGTTCTTC
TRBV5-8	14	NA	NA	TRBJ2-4	CASSSPTAENIQYF	TGTGCCAGCAGCTCCCCGACGGCCGAAAACATTCAGTACTTC
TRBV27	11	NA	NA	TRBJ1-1	CASSNRAEAFF	TGTGCCAGCAGCAACAGGGCTGAAGCTTTCTTT
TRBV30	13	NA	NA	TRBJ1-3	CAWSVHPGNTIYF	TGTGCCTGGAGTGTACATCCGGGAAACACCATATATTTT
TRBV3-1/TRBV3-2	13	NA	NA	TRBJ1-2	CASSGHGGLVDTF	TGTGCCAGCAGCGGTCACGGGGGGCTGGTTGACACCTTC
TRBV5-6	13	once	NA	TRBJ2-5	CASSLFRGETQYF	TGTGCCAGCAGCTTGTTTAGAGGGGAGACCCAGTACTTC
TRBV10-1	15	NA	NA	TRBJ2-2	CASSESAGATGELFF	TGCGCCAGCAGTGAGAGTGCGGGGGCCACCGGGGAGCTGTTTTTT
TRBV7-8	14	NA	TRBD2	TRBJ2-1	CASIRLAAYNEQFF	TGTGCCAGCATTAGGCTAGCGGCCTACAATGAGCAGTTCTTC